This T cell receptor (beta chain) was identified during a study of T cell clones after liver transplantation. Profiling relied on immunoSEQ multiplex PCR, and the TCRdb table lists in-frame clones only, not all of them. Here the sample spans 75,000 to 85,000 clones, less than 85% being singletons. Notes on the study in general: Graft donor-reactive T cells may have migrated into the graft rather than being deleted. In a couple of subjects, few donor cells limited the measurable donor-reactive repertoire.

Points on this clone: Its matching antigen is unknown.

Germline CDR1 LNHNV, CDR2 YYDKDF (reference sequence). The CDR3 has 16 amino acids. Deletions cut 0 bases from V and 2 bases from J, with 8 bases between. This material consisted of CD4+ T cells from blood, taken at the 22-month timepoint. V and J are TRBV15 and TRBJ2-6, with D maybe TRBD1 (5 bases). The clonotype was recovered from a human patient who received a liver transplant. Some T cells may be provided by the graft donor. CDR3: CATSRDPQAGANVLTF. The CDR3 nucleotides read TGTGCCACCAGCAGAGATCCACAGGCTGGGGCCAACGTCCTGACTTTC. The full variable domain, its missing parts supplied by reference TRBV15 and TRBJ2-6, is DAMVIQNPRYQVTQFGKPVTLSCSQTLNHNVMYWYQQKSSQAPKLLFHYYDKDFNNEADTPDNFQSRRPNTSFCFLDIRSPGLGDTAMYLCATSRDPQAGANVLTFGAGSRLTVL.